The next 8 T cell receptor beta chains were all read from a single sample in a study of blood T cell repertoires in COVID-19. The protocol was immunoSEQ multiplex PCR, while the TCRdb copy is restricted to in-frame clones and leaves out a portion. The table lists tens of thousands of clones, roughly four fifths of them singletons. Sequencing was done on a sample of peripheral blood. The receptors here all came from an elderly woman with acute or convalescent COVID-19.

The chain couples TRBV19 to TRBJ1-2; TRBD1 is a possible D gene (5 bases). This CDR3 comprises 13 residues. From germline, CDR1 is LNHDA and CDR2 SQIVND (reference sequence). V was pared by 6 bases and J by 4 bases, with 12 bases between. CDR3 loop: CASRHTGVYGYTF. The CDR3 region has the DNA TGTGCCAGTAGGCATACAGGAGTCTATGGCTACACCTTC.

The rearrangement joins TRBV3-1 (or the pseudogene TRBV3-2) to TRBJ2-7, with TRBD2 identical over 9 bases. The CDR3 totals 16 residues. The germline V gene encodes CDR1 LGHDT and CDR2 YNNKEL (reference sequence). Trimming at V came to 2 bases and at J to 6 bases, leaving 11 bases not matched to a gene. CDR3 sequence (DNA): TGTGCCAGCAGCCAATTGATAGCGGGAGTTCTCGGCGAGCAGTACTTC. It is translated as CASSQLIAGVLGEQYF.

The chain combines TRBV19 with TRBJ2-7; 7 nucleotides align to TRBD1. The germline gives CDR1 LNHDA, CDR2 SQIVND (reference sequence). The CDR3 has 14 residues. V trimming: 5 bases; J trimming: 5 bases; junction bases outside the gene matches: 9. The DNA of the CDR3 is TGTGCCAGTAGTGCCGACAGGGATTCCAACGAGCAGTACTTC. It codes for CASSADRDSNEQYF.

This rearrangement joins TRBV24-1 to TRBJ2-5; a weak D match, TRBD2 (5 bases). Between the trimmed V and J ends, which lost 4 bases and 1 base, there was a span of 12 bases. The CDR3 loop spans 15 amino acids. In germline, CDR1 is KGHDR, CDR2 SFDVKD. CDR3 residues: CATSDERTLQETQYF. The CDR3 DNA is TGTGCCACCAGTGACGAGCGGACCCTCCAAGAGACCCAGTACTTC.

This chain connects TRBV3-1 (or the pseudogene TRBV3-2) to TRBJ2-5, with D possibly matching TRBD1 (8 bases). This CDR3 contains 16 residues. Germline V gives CDR1 LGHDT, CDR2 YNNKEL (reference sequence). V was clipped by 5 bases and J by 1 base, with 17 bases between them. Here the CDR3 reads CASSGQGGGPQETQYF. CDR3 DNA sequence: TGTGCCAGCAGCGGACAGGGCGGGGGCCCCCAAGAGACCCAGTACTTC.

This clone was seen a few times. This CDR3 reads CASSGGLAGGWRNEQFF. The CDR3 nucleotides are TGTGCCAGTAGTGGTGGACTAGCGGGAGGATGGAGGAATGAGCAGTTCTTC. The rearrangement uses TRBV19 and TRBJ2-1; 14 positions match TRBD2. V trimming: 5 bases; J trimming: 7 bases; junction bases outside the gene matches: 10. Germline CDR1 LNHDA, CDR2 SQIVND (reference sequence). The CDR3 covers 17 residues. The full variable domain, completed using reference TRBV19 and TRBJ2-1, is DGGITQSPKYLFRKEGQNVTLSCEQNLNHDAMYWYRQDPGQGLRLIYYSQIVNDFQKGDIAEGYSVSREKKESFPLTVTSAQKNPTAFYLCASSGGLAGGWRNEQFFGPGTRLTVL.

Only one count was recorded for this clone. J is TRBJ2-3 and V is TRBV18; the match to TRBD1 covers 7 bases. In germline, CDR1 is KGHSH, CDR2 LQKENI. Trimming at V came to 1 base and at J to 1 base, leaving 5 bases not matched to a gene. CDR3 length: 16 residues. This CDR3 is CASSPQVQGGTDTQYF. In DNA form, the CDR3 reads TGTGCCAGCTCACCACAGGTGCAGGGGGGCACAGATACGCAGTATTTT.

The chain carries TRBV6-1 and TRBJ2-3, with D maybe TRBD2 (6 bases). The CDR3 covers 14 residues. Germline values: CDR1 MNHNS, CDR2 SASEGT. V lost 0 bases to trimming and J lost 9 bases, with 13 bases between them. The CDR3 nucleotides are TGTGCCAGCAGTGAAGCCTTAACTAGCCCCACGCAGTATTTT. This gives the protein CASSEALTSPTQYF.